One T cell receptor beta chain is described in this entry. Its target is not known. TCRdb reprocessed the 5' RACE reads via MiXCR and lists one record per CDR3 protein. The repertoire holds approximately 250,000 distinct CDR3 sequences, around 15% seen once, with around a fifth in the top ten. This specimen belongs to a study of T-cell memory formation after mild COVID-19. The wider study: In these data, TCR clusters were largely donor specific.

General study findings and limits: Clones contracting over day 15 to 85 were CD4/CD8 balanced, with later expanders leaning CD4+. Contracting CD4+ clones were located mainly in CM and EM, and CD8+ clones in EMRA. Certain responding clones were present in pre-infection memory, suggesting participation of cross-reactive memory.

The CDR3 sequence is 14 residues long. Germline V gene sequence: CDR1 MNHEY, CDR2 SVGAGI. V was shortened by 4 bases and J by 4 bases, with 14 bases between the two germline ends. The chain joins TRBV6-5 to TRBJ2-7; D might be TRBD1 (6 bases). The clonotype comes from a man in his late teens or twenties who had mild COVID-19 (a few samples of this study predate the infection). Cell type and time point are not known. The source material was PBMCs or a T cell subset sorted from them (not recorded which). CDR3 in DNA: TGTGCCAGCAGTTCCTCGGACAGCGTTTACGAGCAGTACGTC. Protein sequence: CASSSSDSVYEQYV.